A single sample gave rise to the 22 T cell receptor beta chains below, sequenced in a study of long-term antiretroviral therapy in people with HIV (dated by TCRdb to about 2022). The immunoSEQ hsTCRB v3.0 assay was used at survey level resolution to sequence the TRB variable region. Not all clones reach the TCRdb copy of this immuneACCESS table, which keeps in-frame sequences only. Checked studies attribute under half of the gap to unresolved V genes and leave the rest unexplained. This sample lists 20,000 to 25,000 clones; approximately 73% were detected once. The ten most abundant clones make up more than 4% of the sample. Sequenced material: unsorted PBMCs, taken 0.5 years after starting antiretroviral therapy. These receptors came from a woman aged 40 to 49 with HIV.

There are a few counts of this clone. The rearrangement uses TRBV7-8 and TRBJ1-3, with D maybe TRBD1 (6 bases). The CDR3 runs to 16 residues. Germline values: CDR1 SGHVS, CDR2 FQNEAQ. Trimming pared 5 bases from V and 0 bases from J, leaving 14 bases between. The CDR3: CASSTRQAASGNTIYF. CDR3 sequence (DNA): TGTGCCAGCAGCACCCGACAGGCCGCCTCTGGAAACACCATATATTTT.

This clone appeared a few times. The V and J genes are TRBV15 and TRBJ2-7; D possibly uses TRBD1 or TRBD2 (5 bases each). Germline CDR1 and CDR2: LNHNV and YYDKDF (reference sequence). The CDR3 is 15 residues long. V was trimmed by 1 base and J by 6 bases, leaving 16 bases between them. In DNA form, the CDR3 reads TGTGCCACCAGCAGAGGTTCTGACCCGGGGCGCGAGCAGTACTTC. This translates into CATSRGSDPGREQYF.

The chain links TRBV19 to TRBJ1-5; no definite D call. The V gene's germline CDR1 is LNHDA and CDR2 SQIVND (reference sequence). Trimming cost V 3 bases and J 1 base, with 10 bases left between them. CDR3 length equals 15 residues. CDR3: CASSIRVRSNQPQHF. In nucleotides, the CDR3 is TGTGCCAGTAGTATTCGAGTCAGAAGCAATCAGCCCCAGCATTTT. The full variable domain, in which reference TRBV19 and TRBJ1-5 provide the parts outside the CDR3, is DGGITQSPKYLFRKEGQNVTLSCEQNLNHDAMYWYRQDPGQGLRLIYYSQIVNDFQKGDIAEGYSVSREKKESFPLTVTSAQKNPTAFYLCASSIRVRSNQPQHFGDGTRLSIL.

The rearrangement joins TRBV9 to TRBJ1-5; 7 bases fit TRBD1. The CDR3 is 15 amino acids. V shed 3 bases, J shed 6 bases, and the junction held 9 bases outside the gene matches. Germline CDR1 reads SGDLS; CDR2 reads YYNGEE. The DNA for the CDR3 is TGTGCCAGCAGCGGAGACAGGGAGGCGAGTCAGCCCCAGCATTTT. Translation gives CASSGDREASQPQHF.

This clone was seen a few times. This sequence joins TRBV4-3 and TRBJ2-7; D may be TRBD2 (5 bases). The V end was cut by 5 bases, the J end by 9 bases, with 8 bases between. The CDR3 spans 10 residues. Germline lookup yields CDR1 LGHNA and CDR2 YSLEER. The chain's CDR3 is CASSGRGQYF. The CDR3 nucleotides are TGCGCCAGCAGCGGCCGGGGGCAGTACTTC.

The chain has TRBV7-3 and TRBJ1-3; no definite D call. The CDR3 runs to 15 residues. Germline-derived CDR1 and CDR2 are SGHTA and FQGTGA. V dropped 2 bases and J dropped 4 bases, with 12 bases sitting between them. Written as DNA, the CDR3 is TGTGCCAGCAGCTTAGTTGCGGTTTCAGGAAACACCATATATTTT. Translating gives CASSLVAVSGNTIYF.

V gene TRBV6-6 combines with J gene TRBJ2-2, with 7 bases fitting TRBD1. Per the germline V gene, CDR1 is MNHNY and CDR2 is SVGAGI (reference sequence). CDR3 length: 14 residues. Losses at the gene ends were 10 bases for V and 3 bases for J; bases not matched to a gene: 8. The CDR3 nucleotides are TGTGCCACCAAACGTCAGGGGGACACCGGGGAGCTGTTTTTT. Protein sequence: CATKRQGDTGELFF.

The CDR3 is CAISESRRMNTEAFF. The CDR3 DNA follows: TGTGCCATCAGTGAGTCGAGGCGGATGAACACTGAAGCTTTCTTT. The chain employs TRBV10-3 and TRBJ1-1; D unclear. The CDR3 has 15 amino acids. Per germline, CDR1 ENHRY and CDR2 SYGVKD. V was cut by 0 bases and J by 0 bases, with 8 bases left in between.

The chain uses TRBV13 and TRBJ2-1; the D gene could be TRBD1 or TRBD2 (8 bases each). Germline V gives CDR1 PRHDT, CDR2 FYEKMQ (reference sequence). V lost 9 bases and J 6 bases, leaving 21 bases between the germline ends. There are 15 residues in the CDR3. The CDR3 loop reads CASKTRGGTGNEQFF. The CDR3 nucleotides read TGTGCCAGTAAGACCCGGGGGGGGACAGGCAATGAGCAGTTCTTC.

The chain recombines TRBV19 with TRBJ2-1; no reliable D call. The CDR3 covers 11 residues. The germline CDR1 and CDR2 sequences are LNHDA and SQIVND (reference sequence). V lost 10 bases and J 0 bases, leaving 4 bases between the germline ends. CDR3 nucleotide sequence: TGTGCCACCCGCTCCTACAATGAGCAGTTCTTC. Translation gives CATRSYNEQFF.

The chain is built from TRBV28 and TRBJ1-3; TRBD1 aligns across 8 bases. The CDR3 length is 16 residues. The trim removed 4 bases at V and 3 bases at J, leaving 8 bases unmatched. Germline values: CDR1 MDHEN, CDR2 SYDVKM. CDR3 sequence reads: CASSSTRGLGGNTIYF. CDR3 bases: TGTGCCAGCAGTTCCACCAGGGGGCTTGGTGGAAACACCATATATTTT.

V usage is TRBV18 and J usage is TRBJ2-7; D is possibly TRBD2 (5 bases). Trimming took off 3 bases at V and 2 bases at J, with 14 bases between the two ends. Germline V gene data show CDR1 as KGHSH and CDR2 as LQKENI. The CDR3 totals 15 residues. The CDR3 protein is CASSPQNQRAYEQYF. DNA for the CDR3: TGTGCCAGCTCACCGCAAAATCAGAGGGCCTACGAGCAGTACTTC.

This clone is a singleton in its sample. The chain joins TRBV5-5 to TRBJ1-1; D not certain. This CDR3 contains 14 residues. Germline assignment: CDR1 SGHKS and CDR2 YYEKEE (reference sequence). The V end lost 0 bases, the J end lost 5 bases, and 11 bases lay between the germline ends. CDR3: CASSLGGYITEAFF. The DNA for the CDR3 is TGTGCCAGCAGCTTGGGAGGTTATATTACTGAAGCTTTCTTT.

The V and J genes are TRBV2 and TRBJ1-1; D not certain. Deletions cut 6 bases from V and 1 base from J, with 9 bases between. CDR3 size: 13 residues. Germline CDR1 and CDR2: SNHLY and FYNNEI. The CDR3 spells CASSADWNTEAFF. The CDR3 coding sequence is TGTGCCAGCAGCGCAGACTGGAACACTGAAGCTTTCTTT.

This chain joins TRBV5-5 and TRBJ2-5; D gene uncertain. Trimming took 0 bases from V and 5 from J, leaving 11 bases between them. CDR3 length: 14 amino acids. In germline, CDR1 is SGHKS, CDR2 YYEKEE (reference sequence). The DNA of the CDR3 is TGTGCCAGCAGCTTGGGTGGACCAAAGGAGACCCAGTACTTC. Its protein product is CASSLGGPKETQYF.

This clone was counted a few times. As DNA, the CDR3 is TGTGCCAGCTCCCTGGGGGCGATGAAAAAACTGTTTTTT. It codes for CASSLGAMKKLFF. The chain combines TRBV5-6 with TRBJ1-4; tentatively, D is TRBD1 (6 bases). Trimming took 7 bases from V and 9 from J, leaving 16 bases between them. CDR3 length: 13 amino acids. The germline V gene has CDR1 SGHDT and CDR2 YYEEEE.

The chain couples TRBV5-1 to TRBJ2-1; D gene ambiguous. Germline V gene data show CDR1 as SGHRS and CDR2 as YFSETQ. The CDR3 contains 16 residues. Trimming left V 0 bases short and J 0 bases short, with 10 bases between. Here the CDR3 DNA reads TGCGCCAGCAGCTTGGCCCTTAGTCTCTCCTACAATGAGCAGTTCTTC. Its protein product is CASSLALSLSYNEQFF.

The chain has TRBV7-2 and TRBJ1-5, with unresolved D. Germline V gives CDR1 SGHTA, CDR2 FQGNSA. V lost 1 base and J lost 5, with 6 bases in between. CDR3 length: 13 amino acids. CDR3 sequence: CASSLGLYQPQHF. The CDR3 region has the DNA TGTGCCAGCAGCTTAGGACTATATCAGCCCCAGCATTTT. Together with reference TRBV7-2 and TRBJ1-5, the CDR3 gives the full variable domain: GAGVSQSPSNKVTEKGKDVELRCDPISGHTALYWYRQSLGQGLEFLIYFQGNSAPDKSGLPSDRFSAERTGGSVSTLTIQRTQQEDSAVYLCASSLGLYQPQHFGDGTRLSIL.

The chain recombines TRBV30 with TRBJ2-1, with a weak D call TRBD1 (6 bases). V lost 5 bases and J lost 6, with 14 bases in between. Germline V gives CDR1 GTSNPN, CDR2 SVGIG (reference sequence). CDR3 length equals 13 residues. CDR3 sequence reads: CAWDRTGPNEQFF. The CDR3 region has the DNA TGTGCCTGGGACCGAACAGGGCCCAATGAGCAGTTCTTC.

The gene calls are TRBV7-7 and TRBJ2-3; the D gene is possibly TRBD2 (6 bases). CDR1 is SSHAT, CDR2 FNYEAQ, per germline (reference sequence). The ends were cut back, 4 bases at V and 0 bases at J, with 8 bases in the middle. The CDR3 consists of 14 residues. The CDR3, as DNA: TGTGCCAGCAGCTCCGGGGGTAGCACAGATACGCAGTATTTT. Encoded protein: CASSSGGSTDTQYF.

The rearrangement joins TRBV28 to TRBJ1-4, with D possibly TRBD1 on 5 matching bases. This CDR3 has 17 residues. V was cut by 4 bases and J by 4 bases, with 19 bases left in between. Germline CDR1 reads MDHEN; CDR2 reads SYDVKM. CDR3 bases: TGTGCCAGCAGTTCGGTCACAAGTCAGGGATTTAATGAAAAACTGTTTTTT. Translation: CASSSVTSQGFNEKLFF.

The chain combines TRBV4-2 with TRBJ2-6, with 9 positions matching TRBD2. V gave up 4 bases and J gave up 1 base; unmatched junction bases: 11. Germline CDR1 and CDR2: LGHNA and YNFKEQ. The CDR3 runs to 19 residues. CDR3 protein: CASSPVGGGGGSGANVLTF. The CDR3, as DNA: TGTGCCAGCAGCCCGGTAGGCGGGGGGGGTGGGTCTGGGGCCAACGTCCTGACTTTC.